The 9 T cell receptor beta chains listed next were all sequenced from one sample in a study of blood T cell repertoires in COVID-19. The data were produced by immunoSEQ multiplex PCR, yet TCRdb's version contains in-frame clones alone and is incomplete. The profile shows 130,000 or so clones, more than 60% of them singletons. Sequences were obtained from peripheral blood. These receptors originate from a man aged 50 or older with acute or convalescent COVID-19.

The chain carries TRBV11-2 and TRBJ2-1; 10 bases line up with TRBD1. There are 16 residues in the CDR3. Unmatched junction bases numbered 11, after V lost 4 bases and J lost 8 bases. CDR1 is SGHAT, CDR2 FQNNGV, per germline. CDR3 amino acids: CASSSKLTGGIDEQFF. The CDR3 DNA reads TGTGCCAGCAGCTCTAAACTGACAGGGGGCATCGATGAGCAGTTCTTC.

The J gene is TRBJ2-2, the V gene TRBV10-3; tentative D call: TRBD1 (5 bases). The CDR3 loop spans 16 amino acids. V lost 2 bases and J 2 bases, leaving 12 bases between the germline ends. Per the germline V gene, CDR1 is ENHRY and CDR2 is SYGVKD. CDR3 nucleotides: TGTGCCATCAGTGAGCAAGGGGTCCGCAACACCGGGGAGCTGTTTTTT. Amino acids: CAISEQGVRNTGELFF.

The chain has TRBV18 and TRBJ2-5, with D unresolved. Germline values: CDR1 KGHSH, CDR2 LQKENI. The CDR3 sequence is 13 residues long. Trimming stripped 3 bases from V and 2 bases from J, with 7 bases between. CDR3 sequence: CASSPRPQETQYF. CDR3 DNA sequence: TGTGCCAGCTCACCGCGGCCGCAAGAGACCCAGTACTTC.

The chain combines TRBV14 with TRBJ1-1, with no clear D. The CDR3 covers 14 residues. CDR1 is SGHDN, CDR2 FVKESK, per germline. Trimming pared 2 bases from V and 5 bases from J, leaving 12 bases between. CDR3 coding DNA: TGTGCCAGCAGCCAATTTCGAGGGCGGACTGAAGCTTTCTTT. Amino acids: CASSQFRGRTEAFF.

The chain couples TRBV5-6 to TRBJ2-1; 7 positions match TRBD1. Germline CDR1 reads SGHDT; CDR2 reads YYEEEE. V lost 5 bases and J lost 1; bases outside the gene matches: 6. The CDR3 has 15 amino acids. The DNA of the CDR3 is TGTGCCAGCAGGCATGGGACAGCGTCCTACAATGAGCAGTTCTTC. Translated, it gives CASRHGTASYNEQFF.

The rearrangement uses TRBV30 and TRBJ1-3; D not resolved. Germline values: CDR1 GTSNPN, CDR2 SVGIG (reference sequence). The CDR3 extends over 13 amino acids. Trimming removed 3 bases from V and 4 bases from J, with 10 bases in between. The CDR3 protein is CAWSPGSGNTIYF. Here the CDR3 DNA reads TGTGCCTGGAGCCCGGGATCCGGAAACACCATATATTTT.

The rearrangement joins TRBV5-4 to TRBJ2-4; 9 bases line up with TRBD1. V lost 4 bases, J lost 7 bases, and 9 bases stayed unmatched. CDR1 is SGHNT and CDR2 is YYREEE in the germline V gene (reference sequence). CDR3 length equals 15 residues. CDR3 sequence (DNA): TGTGCCAGCAGCGCAACAGGGGGCGGTATGAACATTCAGTACTTC. As protein: CASSATGGGMNIQYF.

This chain uses TRBV4-1 with TRBJ2-2; tentative D call: TRBD2 (6 bases). V gave up 1 base and J gave up 1 base, with 10 bases separating them. CDR3 length: 16 amino acids. Germline lookup yields CDR1 MGHRA and CDR2 YSYEKL. CDR3 sequence reads: CASSQGLSGNTGELFF. CDR3 coding DNA: TGCGCCAGCAGCCAAGGACTTAGCGGGAACACCGGGGAGCTGTTTTTT.

The CDR3 reads CASSKGDRGLHIVSLITLDYGYTF. CDR3 DNA: TGTGCCAGCAGCAAAGGGGACAGGGGGCTCCATATTGTCTCTCTAATCACCTTAGACTATGGCTACACCTTC. The J gene is TRBJ1-2, the V gene TRBV21-1; TRBD1 reflects the table's D call only, with no check against the DNA. TRBV21-1 is assigned pseudogene status. This CDR3 comprises 24 residues.